This T cell receptor (beta chain) was sequenced for a study of blood T cell repertoires in COVID-19. About the research overall: Italy, Spain and the United States were the sources of the convalescent and acute COVID-19 samples. T cells, B-cell-depleted T cells, or PBMCs provided the cDNA or gDNA that served as material.

The V gene's germline CDR1 is SGHAT and CDR2 FQNNGV. The CDR3 runs to 16 residues. The ends lost 0 bases at V and 7 bases at J; junction bases unmatched: 8. Sequenced by immunoSEQ multiplex PCR; TCRdb stores in-frame clones only, minus some. Of roughly 250,000 clones in the sample, 90% were seen once. The sample was peripheral blood. This sequence was found in a woman in her thirties or forties with acute or convalescent COVID-19. The rearrangement links TRBV11-2 to TRBJ2-5, with 10 bases identical to TRBD2. CDR3 amino acids: CASSLDLLAGRVTQYF. Written as DNA, the CDR3 is TGTGCCAGCAGCTTAGATTTACTAGCGGGGAGGGTGACCCAGTACTTC.